The T cell receptor (beta chain) under discussion was sequenced for a study of CD8 T cells in ankylosing spondylitis. General study results and limits: A motif of roughly 8 highly homologous TCR beta variants was seen as apparently characteristic of ankylosing spondylitis blood.

Germline assignment: CDR1 SQVTM and CDR2 ANQGSEA. The CDR3 is made up of 16 amino acids. With 6 bases clipped from V and 3 bases from J, the junction kept 10 bases outside the gene matches. Using its own MiXCR run on the 5' RACE reads, TCRdb lists one record per CDR3 protein. The sample records 200,000 to 250,000 distinct CDR3 sequences, roughly 18% being singletons. This clonotype was detected only a few times. Its antigen remains unknown. Specimen: blood, either unsorted or a sorted T cell fraction (not recorded which). V and J are TRBV29-1 and TRBJ2-1; the match to TRBD2 covers 11 bases. The receptor was derived from a male donor with ankylosing spondylitis. The CDR3 nucleotides read TGCAGCGTCCCCTCCCAGGGACTAGCGGTCTACAATGAGCAGTTCTTC. It translates to CSVPSQGLAVYNEQFF.